This TCR beta chain is drawn from a study of T cell responses to AZD1222 COVID-19 vaccine. Study findings and constraints: Spike-spanning, vaccine-associated CD4 TCRs were dominant at 160-218 and 743-854. Reportedly, nearly half of unique spike TCRs recognized epitopes outside B.1.351/B.1.1.7 mutations. Possibly, clonal diversity was underestimated; donors were largely white British and included more females. Repertoires in all cases were sampled only once the peak T cell response had passed.

V was pared by 2 bases and J by 5 bases, with 11 bases between. This CDR3 is built from 14 residues. The germline gives CDR1 SGHDT, CDR2 YYEEEE. Details on this clone: Its antigen is undetermined.

Assay used: immunoSEQ multiplex PCR; TCRdb lists only in-frame clones, some missing. The sample gives nearly 110,000 clones, about 93% of which show up once; roughly 6.2% is in the top ten. The sequence came from an adult who received the AZD1222 COVID-19 vaccine. The sample in question was peripheral blood, obtained 28 days after the second AZD1222 dose. This sequence joins TRBV5-6 and TRBJ1-5, with TRBD1 as a possible D gene (6 bases). The CDR3 loop reads CASSLGRGHQPQHF. The CDR3, as DNA: TGTGCCAGCAGCTTAGGTCGGGGGCATCAGCCCCAGCATTTT.